These 28 T cell receptor beta chains came from one sample sequenced in a study of post-analysis software for immune sequencing data. Study-level points and caveats: Roughly 5 TRBV segments, TRBV5-6, TRBV5-1 and TRBV20-1 among them, were found more frequent in patients than controls.

Unique-molecular-identifier-tagged TCR beta cDNA libraries were used. From the PCR reads, TCRdb called clonotypes with MiXCR, one entry per CDR3 protein. Seen here are about 570,000 distinct CDR3 sequences, 30% to 40% observed once, and the top ten hold 6%. These receptors have no known antigen. The sample comprised blood. Receptor source: a girl under 18 with multiple sclerosis.

The V call is TRBV3-1, the J call TRBJ2-1; possibly TRBD1 for D (6 bases). This CDR3 region has 13 residues. Trimming took off 3 bases at V and 10 bases at J, with 13 bases between the two ends. The V gene's germline CDR1 is LGHDT and CDR2 YNNKEL (reference sequence). DNA of the CDR3: TGTGCCAGCAGCCAGAACAGGGTAGGGGAGCAGTTCTTC. Translation: CASSQNRVGEQFF.

The gene calls are TRBV29-1 and TRBJ1-2; maybe TRBD1 (6 bases). The CDR3 contains 14 residues. Germline V CDR1 and CDR2: SQVTM, ANQGSEA. Deletions cut 7 bases from V and 1 base from J, with 16 bases between. The CDR3 is CSARGQTINYGYTF. The CDR3 coding sequence is TGCAGCGCCCGAGGACAGACGATTAACTATGGCTACACCTTC.

V gene TRBV6-5 combines with J gene TRBJ2-5; weak D call: TRBD1 (6 bases). The CDR3 has 14 amino acids. CDR1 is MNHEY, CDR2 SVGAGI, per germline. Trimming took 6 bases from V and 3 from J, leaving 14 bases between them. The CDR3 DNA follows: TGTGCCAGCAGACAAACCGGGACAAAAGAGACCCAGTACTTC. Translating it yields CASRQTGTKETQYF.

This clonotype was observed a handful of times. The V gene is TRBV28, the J gene TRBJ2-1, with 7 bases that match TRBD1. CDR1 is MDHEN, CDR2 SYDVKM, per germline. The CDR3 is made up of 14 amino acids. V was clipped by 3 bases and J by 9 bases; unmatched bases: 8. The CDR3 protein is CASSLDTGVGEQFF. CDR3 bases: TGTGCCAGCAGTTTGGATACAGGGGTTGGTGAGCAGTTCTTC.

This chain joins TRBV15 and TRBJ1-6; no definite D call. The germline V gene encodes CDR1 LNHNV and CDR2 YYDKDF (reference sequence). The CDR3 runs 13 residues. Trimming stripped 4 bases from V and 7 bases from J, with 8 bases between. The CDR3 nucleotides read TGTGCCACCAGCACGAAGCGGAATTCACCCCTCCACTTT. This codes for CATSTKRNSPLHF.

This clonotype was counted only a few times. J is TRBJ2-7 and V is TRBV5-4; D might be TRBD2 (6 bases). The CDR3 totals 16 residues. Germline CDR1 reads SGHNT; CDR2 reads YYREEE (reference sequence). V was pared by 4 bases and J by 2 bases, with 19 bases between. The CDR3 loop reads CASSPGGGTLTYEQYF. The DNA of the CDR3 is TGTGCCAGCAGCCCTGGAGGAGGGACCCTTACCTACGAGCAGTACTTC. Filled out from reference TRBV5-4 and TRBJ2-7, the complete variable domain reads ETGVTQSPTHLIKTRGQQVTLRCSSQSGHNTVSWYQQALGQGPQFIFQYYREEENGRGNFPPRFSGLQFPNYSSELNVNALELDDSALYLCASSPGGGTLTYEQYFGPGTRLTVT.

Only a few counts were recorded for this clonotype. The genes are TRBV29-1 and TRBJ1-2; TRBD1 is a possible D gene (6 bases). The CDR3 has 12 amino acids. Trimming left V 5 bases short and J 4 bases short, with 11 bases between. Looked up from germline, CDR1 is SQVTM and CDR2 is ANQGSEA. Here the CDR3 reads CSVTGPAYGYTF. CDR3 nucleotides: TGCAGCGTTACAGGGCCTGCCTATGGCTACACCTTC. Supplemented by reference TRBV29-1 and TRBJ1-2, the full variable domain reads SAVISQKPSRDICQRGTSLTIQCQVDSQVTMMFWYRQQPGQSLTLIATANQGSEATYESGFVIDKFPISRPNLTFSTLTVSNMSPEDSSIYLCSVTGPAYGYTFGSGTRLTVV.

This clonotype was counted a single time. The junction differs from germline at one of its ends, possibly a read error. The V and J genes are TRBV7-8 and TRBJ2-4; a weak D match, TRBD1 (5 bases). The better agreement between TRBJ2-7 and the DNA end casts doubt on the J call. Germline CDR1 is SGHVS and CDR2 is FQNEAQ. The CDR3 is 14 amino acids. CDR3 DNA sequence: TGTGCCAGCAGGGAGCACAGGAGTTCCTGCGAGCAGTACTTC. This translates into CASREHRSSCEQYF.

The table lists this clonotype with a few counts. This rearrangement joins TRBV6-2 or TRBV6-3 to TRBJ1-2; D gene unclear. Germline V CDR1 and CDR2: MNHEY, SVGEGT. V was pared by 5 bases and J by 0 bases, with 13 bases between. This CDR3 contains 15 residues. Here the CDR3 reads CASSPRLIANYGYTF. Here the CDR3 DNA reads TGTGCCAGCAGTCCCCGCCTTATAGCTAACTATGGCTACACCTTC.

The chain employs TRBV20-1 and TRBJ1-5; a possible D gene is TRBD1 (6 bases). CDR1 is DFQATT, CDR2 SNEGSKA, per germline (reference sequence). The CDR3 consists of 17 residues. Trimming cost V 1 base and J 1 base, with 17 bases left between them. The CDR3 sequence is CSARGGLDPWSNQPQHF. Written as DNA, the CDR3 is TGCAGTGCTAGAGGGGGGCTAGACCCCTGGAGCAATCAGCCCCAGCATTTT.

The V call is TRBV7-2, the J call TRBJ1-4; D gene uncertain. Trimming removed 5 bases from V and 8 bases from J, with 21 bases in between. Germline CDR1 is SGHTA and CDR2 is FQGNSA. CDR3 size: 16 residues. DNA of the CDR3: TGTGCCAGCAGCCCCCGGGCGGGCACTTTAGTAGAAAAACTGTTTTTT. Its translation: CASSPRAGTLVEKLFF.

This clonotype was counted between two and nine times. This chain uses TRBV25-1 with TRBJ1-5, with a weak D call TRBD1 (6 bases). The CDR3 contains 16 residues. Germline V gene sequence: CDR1 MGHDK, CDR2 SYGVNS. Trimming shortened V by 3 bases and J by 3 bases, and 15 bases separated the two germline ends. The CDR3, as DNA: TGTGCCAGCAGTGAGGGGGCAGGGGCCAACAATCAGCCCCAGCATTTT. Encoded protein: CASSEGAGANNQPQHF.

The sample holds a few counts of this clonotype. The rearrangement uses TRBV6-6 and TRBJ1-2; a possible D gene is TRBD1 (5 bases). The CDR3 is made up of 16 amino acids. V shed 4 bases and J shed 7 bases, with 22 bases lying between them. CDR1 is MNHNY, CDR2 SVGAGI, per germline (reference sequence). The CDR3 sequence is CASSFSEEGDVSGYTF. DNA of the CDR3: TGTGCCAGCAGTTTTTCGGAGGAAGGGGACGTCTCTGGCTACACCTTC.

This clonotype came up many times. The rearrangement links TRBV4-1 to TRBJ2-5; tentatively, D is TRBD2 (5 bases). The CDR3 is 13 residues long. Trimming pared 2 bases from V and 3 bases from J, leaving 7 bases between. Germline-derived CDR1 and CDR2 are MGHRA and YSYEKL. The CDR3 DNA reads as TGCGCCAGCAGCCAATGGGAGAAAGAGACCCAGTACTTC. Translating gives CASSQWEKETQYF.

A few counts support this clonotype. The V and J genes are TRBV12-3 or TRBV12-4 and TRBJ1-6, with D unclear. The CDR3 is made up of 16 amino acids. The V end lost 3 bases, the J end lost 10 bases, and 19 bases lay between the germline ends. CDR3 sequence (DNA): TGTGCCAGCAGTTTGTTGGATTCAGCCGGAATATCACCCCTCCACTTT. It yields the protein CASSLLDSAGISPLHF.

The chain couples TRBV5-1 to TRBJ2-5; perhaps TRBD2 as D (6 bases). CDR1 and CDR2 (germline): SGHRS, YFSETQ. The CDR3 contains 15 residues. Trimming shortened V by 0 bases and J by 5 bases, and 14 bases separated the two germline ends. The CDR3 loop reads CASSLDPLAVETQYF. The DNA for the CDR3 is TGCGCCAGCAGCTTGGATCCACTAGCCGTCGAGACCCAGTACTTC.

This clonotype has just a few counts. V and J are TRBV5-1 and TRBJ1-2; 9 positions match TRBD1. The ends lost 3 bases at V and 8 bases at J; junction bases unmatched: 8. The length of the CDR3 is 14 residues. In germline, CDR1 is SGHRS, CDR2 YFSETQ. The DNA for the CDR3 is TGCGCCAGCAGCTGGACAGGGGTCCAAGAAGGCTACACCTTC. This translates into CASSWTGVQEGYTF.

J is TRBJ1-6 and V is TRBV5-1, with a weak D call TRBD1 (6 bases). The CDR3 extends over 15 amino acids. V was trimmed by 7 bases and J by 7 bases, leaving 18 bases between them. Per germline, CDR1 SGHRS and CDR2 YFSETQ. The CDR3 region is CASAGFEGGNSPLHF. The DNA for the CDR3 is TGCGCCAGCGCCGGCTTCGAAGGGGGAAATTCACCCCTCCACTTT. The full variable domain, with the rest looked up from reference TRBV5-1 and TRBJ1-6, is KAGVTQTPRYLIKTRGQQVTLSCSPISGHRSVSWYQQTPGQGLQFLFEYFSETQRNKGNFPGRFSGRQFSNSRSEMNVSTLELGDSALYLCASAGFEGGNSPLHFGNGTRLTVT.

This clonotype was recorded a few times. The gene calls are TRBV5-1 and TRBJ1-6; TRBD1 agrees at 7 bases. Germline CDR1 is SGHRS and CDR2 is YFSETQ. V gave up 0 bases and J gave up 9 bases; unmatched junction bases: 6. This CDR3 is 15 amino acids long. The CDR3 DNA is TGCGCCAGCAGCTTGGGGGGACAGACCGGTTCACCCCTCCACTTT. It specifies CASSLGGQTGSPLHF.

This clonotype was picked up many times. This may be a read error, as it is one base from a much larger clone. This chain connects TRBV12-3 or TRBV12-4 to TRBJ2-3; D unresolved. The CDR3 consists of 14 residues. For the CDR3, the DNA is TGTGCCAGCAGTCCCAGAGTGACCGCAGATACGGAGTATTTT. Its translation: CASSPRVTADTEYF.

CDR3 in DNA: TGCGCCAGCAGCCTAGGGACAGGGGTGTCCTACAATGAGCAGTTCTTC. Protein product: CASSLGTGVSYNEQFF. The V and J genes are TRBV5-1 and TRBJ2-1, with TRBD1 matching over 10 bases. Germline loops: CDR1 SGHRS, CDR2 YFSETQ. V gave up 4 bases and J gave up 1 base; unmatched junction bases: 5. The CDR3 sequence is 16 residues long.

The V and J genes are TRBV11-2 and TRBJ1-2; D is perhaps TRBD1 (5 bases). The CDR3 is made up of 14 amino acids. Germline V gene data show CDR1 as SGHAT and CDR2 as FQNNGV. The V end was cut by 4 bases, the J end by 3 bases, with 12 bases between. The CDR3 spells CASSSRDRYYGYTF. CDR3 bases: TGTGCCAGCAGCTCCCGAGACAGATACTATGGCTACACCTTC.

J is TRBJ2-5 and V is TRBV20-1, with 12 nucleotides matching TRBD2. CDR3 length: 17 residues. Unmatched junction bases numbered 12, after V lost 6 bases and J lost 1 base. CDR1 DFQATT and CDR2 SNEGSKA come from the germline V gene (reference sequence). The CDR3: CSAGARASGGGQETQYF. The DNA of the CDR3 is TGCAGTGCAGGGGCTAGGGCTAGCGGGGGGGGCCAAGAGACCCAGTACTTC.

The chain carries TRBV20-1 and TRBJ1-5; D is perhaps TRBD1 (5 bases). Trimming took 3 bases from V and 7 from J, leaving 16 bases between them. The CDR3 loop spans 14 amino acids. Germline CDR1 reads DFQATT; CDR2 reads SNEGSKA (reference sequence). This CDR3 is CSASSPGLDQPQHF. The CDR3, as DNA: TGCAGTGCTAGTAGTCCGGGACTCGACCAGCCCCAGCATTTT.

This clonotype was detected only a few times. The rearrangement joins TRBV6-5 to TRBJ2-7; 11 nucleotides agree with TRBD1. This CDR3 is 15 amino acids long. V lost 7 bases, J lost 4 bases, and 9 bases stayed unmatched. Germline V gene data show CDR1 as MNHEY and CDR2 as SVGAGI. This chain's CDR3 is CASIDPGQGVYEQYF. CDR3 nucleotide sequence: TGTGCCAGCATAGACCCGGGACAGGGGGTGTACGAGCAGTACTTC.

Turning to this clonotype: An end of the junction does not agree with germline; a read error may underlie this. J is TRBJ1-2 and V is TRBV5-1; D ambiguous. This CDR3 is 13 amino acids long. Germline V gene data show CDR1 as SGHRS and CDR2 as YFSETQ. The CDR3 is CAGSSRVDYGYTF. DNA of the CDR3: TGCGCCGGCAGCTCCCGGGTCGACTATGGCTACACCTTC.

Only a few counts were recorded for this clonotype. The gene calls are TRBV6-1 and TRBJ2-7; D uncertain. V gave up 7 bases and J gave up 2 bases, with 9 bases separating them. The CDR3 loop spans 12 amino acids. Per the germline V gene, CDR1 is MNHNS and CDR2 is SASEGT. In DNA, the CDR3 is TGTGCCAGCAACTCGTGGACCTACGAGCAGTACTTC. Amino acids: CASNSWTYEQYF.

This clonotype was seen only a few times. This chain uses TRBV19 with TRBJ2-3; the D gene is possibly TRBD2 (7 bases). V shed 6 bases and J shed 3 bases, with 10 bases lying between them. The CDR3 length is 13 residues. The germline V gene encodes CDR1 LNHDA and CDR2 SQIVND (reference sequence). The CDR3 sequence is CASREGGTDTQYF. CDR3 coding DNA: TGTGCCAGTAGGGAGGGGGGGACAGATACGCAGTATTTT.